The sequence of this T cell receptor (beta chain) was determined in a study of T cell changes during pregnancy in multiple sclerosis. This CDR3 is 17 amino acids long. The germline V gene encodes CDR1 MGHRA and CDR2 YSYEKL. The ends lost 0 bases at V and 7 bases at J; junction bases unmatched: 11. TCRdb's copy holds only in-frame clones and misses some; the assay was immunoSEQ multiplex PCR. The repertoire consists of over 50,000 clones, with roughly 90% occurring once and the leading ten covering approximately 2.3%. The sequence was collected from a female donor with multiple sclerosis, enrolled in a pregnancy study. The rearrangement joins TRBV4-1 to TRBJ2-1; 8 nucleotides align to TRBD2. The sample was peripheral blood, taken in the first trimester of pregnancy. CDR3 sequence (DNA): TGCGCCAGCAGCCAAGATTATCCGGGAGGGCCCGGGAATGAGCAGTTCTTC. It translates to CASSQDYPGGPGNEQFF.